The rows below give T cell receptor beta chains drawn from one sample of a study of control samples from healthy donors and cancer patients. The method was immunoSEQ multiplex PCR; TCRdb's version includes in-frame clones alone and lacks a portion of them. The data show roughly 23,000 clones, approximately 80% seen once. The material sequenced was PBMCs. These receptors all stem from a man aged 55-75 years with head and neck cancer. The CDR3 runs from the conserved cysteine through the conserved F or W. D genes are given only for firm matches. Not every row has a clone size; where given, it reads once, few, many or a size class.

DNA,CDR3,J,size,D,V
TGTGCCATCAGTCGACAGGGTTTCGTAGAAGATACGCAGTATTTT,CAISRQGFVEDTQYF,TRBJ2-3,once,TRBD1,TRBV10-3
TGTGCCAGCAGTTTAGGCGGGGGGTACGAGCAGTACTTC,CASSLGGGYEQYF,TRBJ2-7,NA,TRBD2,TRBV27
TGTGCCAGCAGCCCGGCCGGCCAAGAGACCCAGTACTTC,CASSPAGQETQYF,TRBJ2-5,few,NA,TRBV7-9
TGCAGCGCTGTCCAGGGGAAGAGTGAGCAGTTCTTC,CSAVQGKSEQFF,TRBJ2-1,NA,NA,TRBV29-1
TGTGCCAGCAGCTTAGGAGGACTAGCCTACGAGCAGTACTTC,CASSLGGLAYEQYF,TRBJ2-7,once,TRBD2,TRBV7-9
TGTGCCAGCAGCTTAGCGCACGGGGCTAACTATGGCTACACCTTC,CASSLAHGANYGYTF,TRBJ1-2,few,NA,TRBV7-2
TGCGCCAGCAGCCCGGGAAGCCGGGGGGGCACAGATACGCAGTATTTT,CASSPGSRGGTDTQYF,TRBJ2-3,once,TRBD2,TRBV5-1
TGTGCCAGCAGCCCAGAGAGGGGTCGGAACACTGAAGCTTTCTTT,CASSPERGRNTEAFF,TRBJ1-1,NA,NA,TRBV7-2
TGTGCCAGCAGCGTAGAAGGGCGTTGGGGGGACACAGATACGCAGTATTTT,CASSVEGRWGDTDTQYF,TRBJ2-3,NA,NA,TRBV9
TGTGCCATCAGTGGTGGCACCACCTCCTACGAGCAGTACTTC,CAISGGTTSYEQYF,TRBJ2-7,NA,NA,TRBV10-3
TGTGCCAGTAGTGTACAGAGGCAGAGTGATGAGCAGTTCTTC,CASSVQRQSDEQFF,TRBJ2-1,NA,NA,TRBV19
TGTGCCAGCAGTGACGGGGACACAGATACGCAGTATTTT,CASSDGDTDTQYF,TRBJ2-3,NA,NA,TRBV6-4
TGTGCCAGCTCCCCGGCGCTCAGCACAGATACGCAGTATTTT,CASSPALSTDTQYF,TRBJ2-3,NA,NA,TRBV2
TGTGCCGCATCCCTAGGGAGCACAGATACGCAGTATTTT,CAASLGSTDTQYF,TRBJ2-3,NA,NA,TRBV10-3
TGTGCCAGCAGTTTAAAGGGGGGGGTCAATCAGCCCCAGCATTTT,CASSLKGGVNQPQHF,TRBJ1-5,once,NA,TRBV27
TGTGCCAGCTGGGTGGGAGTGGGATACGAGCAGTTCTTC,CASWVGVGYEQFF,TRBJ2-1,NA,NA,TRBV28
TGTGCAAGTCGCCCTCCCGGGACGTCAGCCAAAAACATTCAGTACTTC,CASRPPGTSAKNIQYF,TRBJ2-4,once,NA,TRBV12-2
TGTGCCAGCAGATCGCCAGCGGTACTAGCCAAAAACATTCAGTACTTC,CASRSPAVLAKNIQYF,TRBJ2-4,NA,NA,TRBV27
TGTGCCAGCAGCTTAGCGGGGATTGGCTCTGGGGCCAACGTCCTGACTTTC,CASSLAGIGSGANVLTF,TRBJ2-6,NA,NA,TRBV7-2
TGTGCCAGCAGCTTAGAGTATAGAGGGGAGCTGTTTTTT,CASSLEYRGELFF,TRBJ2-2,NA,NA,TRBV11-3
TGTGCCAGCAGCTATGCTCCGGGCAATGAGCAGTTCTTC,CASSYAPGNEQFF,TRBJ2-1,NA,NA,TRBV5-4
TGTGCCAGCACCTCACTAAGTTCCACCGGGGAGCTGTTTTTT,CASTSLSSTGELFF,TRBJ2-2,NA,NA,TRBV6-5
TGTGCCAGCAGGTTGACAGGGACCAGTGGTGGCTACACCTTC,CASRLTGTSGGYTF,TRBJ1-2,NA,TRBD1,TRBV2
TGTGCCAGCAGTGAACAGGGGAGCTGGGGCTACACCTTC,CASSEQGSWGYTF,TRBJ1-2,NA,NA,TRBV6-1
TGTGCCAGCAGCCTAAGCGTTCCAGCGGGAGGGCCGAGATACAATGAGCAGTTCTTC,CASSLSVPAGGPRYNEQFF,TRBJ2-1,NA,TRBD2,TRBV13
TGTGCCAGCAGCGTAATGACACCCGGTGAAGCTTTCTTT,CASSVMTPGEAFF,TRBJ1-1,NA,NA,TRBV9
TGTGCCAGCAGTCGCCTCTGGGGGGATCAAGAGACCCAGTACTTC,CASSRLWGDQETQYF,TRBJ2-5,NA,NA,TRBV27
TGTGCCAGCAGTTCTCGGAGACGGGGCACCGGGGAGCTGTTTTTT,CASSSRRRGTGELFF,TRBJ2-2,NA,NA,TRBV6-2/TRBV6-3
TGTGCCAGCAGCTTCTTGTCAGGAAGGGTTTATAATTCACCCCTCCACTTT,CASSFLSGRVYNSPLHF,TRBJ1-6,NA,NA,TRBV5-4
TGTGCCATCAGTGAGGGGGAGGTTCAGCCCCAGCATTTT,CAISEGEVQPQHF,TRBJ1-5,NA,NA,TRBV10-3
TGCGCCAGCAGCCCCGGACAGGGCCCGCAACGTGGCTACACCTTC,CASSPGQGPQRGYTF,TRBJ1-2,NA,TRBD1,TRBV5-1
TGTGCCAGCAGCGTAGGTCCTAGCGGGGGCTCCTACAATGAGCAGTTCTTC,CASSVGPSGGSYNEQFF,TRBJ2-1,NA,TRBD2,TRBV9
TGCAGCGTTGAAGCCAATCAGGGGCTCTCTGGAAACACCATATATTTT,CSVEANQGLSGNTIYF,TRBJ1-3,NA,NA,TRBV29-1
TGTGCCAGCAGTTTTGGGGAGAACACTGAAGCTTTCTTT,CASSFGENTEAFF,TRBJ1-1,NA,NA,TRBV12-3/TRBV12-4
TGTGCCAGCAGAGGTTCCCCGGACAATGAGCAGTTCTTC,CASRGSPDNEQFF,TRBJ2-1,NA,NA,TRBV6-4
TGTGCCAGCAGTGAATATCAACTACCTTACGAGCAGTACTTC,CASSEYQLPYEQYF,TRBJ2-7,NA,NA,TRBV6-1
TGTGCTAGTGGTTTGGTGGTTCTAGCGGGGGGATATACGCAGTATTTT,CASGLVVLAGGYTQYF,TRBJ2-3,NA,TRBD2,TRBV12-5
TGTGCCAGTAGTATTACGGCAGACACTGAAGCTTTCTTT,CASSITADTEAFF,TRBJ1-1,NA,NA,TRBV19
TGTGCCTGGAGTGCGGGCAGGGGACCCTACGAGCAGTACTTC,CAWSAGRGPYEQYF,TRBJ2-7,NA,NA,TRBV30
TGCGCCAGCAGCTTGCGAGAACAGGGATACGAGCAGTACTTC,CASSLREQGYEQYF,TRBJ2-7,NA,NA,TRBV5-1
TGCGCCAGCAGCCAAGGAGAACAGATAAACGAAAAACTGTTTTTT,CASSQGEQINEKLFF,TRBJ1-4,NA,NA,TRBV4-3
TGCGCCAGCAGCTCGAGACAGAACCGTTGGGAGCAGTACTTC,CASSSRQNRWEQYF,TRBJ2-7,NA,NA,TRBV5-1
TGTGCCAGTAGTATTAACAGGTACTCCTACGAGCAGTACTTC,CASSINRYSYEQYF,TRBJ2-7,NA,NA,TRBV19
TGTGCCAGCAGTTACTCGGCTAGCGAGTACAATGAGCAGTTCTTC,CASSYSASEYNEQFF,TRBJ2-1,NA,NA,TRBV6-5
TGTGCCAGCAGCCCTCAGGGAGTGAGCACTGAAGCTTTCTTT,CASSPQGVSTEAFF,TRBJ1-1,few,NA,TRBV3-1/TRBV3-2
TGTGCCAGCAGTTACCGAGCGGGAACCACAGATACGCAGTATTTT,CASSYRAGTTDTQYF,TRBJ2-3,NA,TRBD2,TRBV6-6
TGTGCCAGTAGTATAGAGTACGGGGGGAAGACCCAGTACTTC,CASSIEYGGKTQYF,TRBJ2-5,NA,TRBD2,TRBV19
TGTGCCAGCAGCCCAGGACAGGGGCGCGAGCAGTACTTC,CASSPGQGREQYF,TRBJ2-7,few,TRBD1,TRBV5-6
TGTGCCAGCAGCTTCGACGGAAATAATTCACCCCTCCACTTT,CASSFDGNNSPLHF,TRBJ1-6,NA,NA,TRBV5-4
TGTGCCAGCAGCTCTGACGGGGGCCCATATGGCGAGCAGTACTTC,CASSSDGGPYGEQYF,TRBJ2-7,NA,NA,TRBV7-9
TGTGCCAGCAGCTTAGTACCTGACCCTGCCTACAATGAGCAGTTCTTC,CASSLVPDPAYNEQFF,TRBJ2-1,once,NA,TRBV7-2
TGCGCCAGCTCGGGACAACTCTCTGGAAACACCATATATTTT,CASSGQLSGNTIYF,TRBJ1-3,NA,NA,TRBV10-1
TGTGCCTGGGATTCCGACAAAAACCGACCCTTCTATGGCTACACCTTC,CAWDSDKNRPFYGYTF,TRBJ1-2,NA,NA,TRBV30
TGCGCCAGCAGCCCGGGACCGCAGAACACCGGGGAGCTGTTTTTT,CASSPGPQNTGELFF,TRBJ2-2,medium-sized,NA,TRBV5-1